This TCR beta chain was sequenced in a study of blood T cells in healthy people across ages. A second PCR of 7 to 11 cycles used a sample-barcoded 5' primer and a J-beta primer mix. TCRdb re-called the 5' RACE reads with MiXCR, one entry per CDR3 protein. The sample records some 760,000 distinct CDR3 sequences, roughly 25% being singletons. CDR1 and CDR2 (germline): MNHEY, SVGAGI. Trimming shortened V by 6 bases and J by 7 bases, and 15 bases separated the two germline ends. The CDR3 is made up of 13 amino acids. A further study also used this sample, focusing on T cells of mothers and their children.

V gene TRBV6-5 combines with J gene TRBJ1-2; D not certain. The sample comprised blood. This TCR was sampled from a boy aged 10-17 years in good health. CDR3 bases: TGTGCCAGCAGAAGAGCAGGCATTTCTGGCTACACCTTC. Amino acids: CASRRAGISGYTF.